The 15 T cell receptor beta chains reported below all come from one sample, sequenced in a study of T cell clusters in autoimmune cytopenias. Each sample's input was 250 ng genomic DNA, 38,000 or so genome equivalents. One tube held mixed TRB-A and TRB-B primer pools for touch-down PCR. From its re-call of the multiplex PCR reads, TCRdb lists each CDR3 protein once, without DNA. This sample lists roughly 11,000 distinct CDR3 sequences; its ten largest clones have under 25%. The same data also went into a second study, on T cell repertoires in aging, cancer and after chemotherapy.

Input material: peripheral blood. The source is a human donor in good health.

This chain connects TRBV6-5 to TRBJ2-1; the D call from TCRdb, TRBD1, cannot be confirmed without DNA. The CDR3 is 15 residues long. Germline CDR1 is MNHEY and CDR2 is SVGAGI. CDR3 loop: CASSYSGGTTNEQFF.

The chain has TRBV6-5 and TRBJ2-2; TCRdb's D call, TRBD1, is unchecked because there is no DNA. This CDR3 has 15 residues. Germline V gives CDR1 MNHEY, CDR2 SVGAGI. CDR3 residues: CASRARGQNTGELFF.

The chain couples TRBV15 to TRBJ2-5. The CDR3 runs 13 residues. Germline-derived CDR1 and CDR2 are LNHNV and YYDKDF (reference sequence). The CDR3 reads CATSRDEDETQYF.

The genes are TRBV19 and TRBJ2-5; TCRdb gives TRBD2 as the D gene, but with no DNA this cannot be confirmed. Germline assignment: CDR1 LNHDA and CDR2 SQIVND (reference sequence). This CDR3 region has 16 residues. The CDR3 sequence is CASSIGGLAGQETQYF.

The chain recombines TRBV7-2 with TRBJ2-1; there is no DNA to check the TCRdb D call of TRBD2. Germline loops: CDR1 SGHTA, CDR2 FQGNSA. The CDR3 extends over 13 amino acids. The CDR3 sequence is CASSLQDLNEQFF.

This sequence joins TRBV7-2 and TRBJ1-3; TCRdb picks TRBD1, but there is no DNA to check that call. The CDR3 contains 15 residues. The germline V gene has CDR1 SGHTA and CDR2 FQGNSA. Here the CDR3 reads CASSPRRGDGNTIYF.

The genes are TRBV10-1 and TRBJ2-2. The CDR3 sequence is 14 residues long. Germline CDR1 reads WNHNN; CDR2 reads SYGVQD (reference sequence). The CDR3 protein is CASSDGSGTGELFF.

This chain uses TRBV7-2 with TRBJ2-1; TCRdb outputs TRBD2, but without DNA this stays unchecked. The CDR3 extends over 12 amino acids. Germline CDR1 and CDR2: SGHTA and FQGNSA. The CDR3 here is CASSPSGTAQFF.

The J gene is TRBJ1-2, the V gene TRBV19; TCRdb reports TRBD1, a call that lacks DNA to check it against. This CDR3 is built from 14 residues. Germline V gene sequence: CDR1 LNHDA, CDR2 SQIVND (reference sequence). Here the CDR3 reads CASTPGWGFYGYTF.

The CDR3 loop is CASRRGENTDTQYF. This sequence joins TRBV18 and TRBJ2-3; TCRdb's D gene call, TRBD2, goes unchecked for lack of DNA. This CDR3 is built from 14 residues. Germline V lookup: CDR1 KGHSH, CDR2 LQKENI. The whole variable domain, remainder taken from reference TRBV18 and TRBJ2-3, is NAGVMQNPRHLVRRRGQEARLRCSPMKGHSHVYWYRQLPEEGLKFMVYLQKENIIDESGMPKERFSAEFPKEGPSILRIQQVVRGDSAAYFCASRRGENTDTQYFGPGTRLTVL.

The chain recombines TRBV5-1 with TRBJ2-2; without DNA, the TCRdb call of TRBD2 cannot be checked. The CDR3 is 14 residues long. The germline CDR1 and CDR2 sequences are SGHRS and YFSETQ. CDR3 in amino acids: CASRRVGGTGELFF.

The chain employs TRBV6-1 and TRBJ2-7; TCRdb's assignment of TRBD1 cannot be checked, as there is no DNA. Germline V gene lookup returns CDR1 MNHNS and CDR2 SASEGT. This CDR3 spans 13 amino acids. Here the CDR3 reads CASNGGVGAQQYF.

This CDR3 is CASSLSRVSHEQYF. The V call is TRBV27, the J call TRBJ2-7; TCRdb calls TRBD1, which cannot be checked without DNA. The length of the CDR3 is 14 residues. Germline-derived CDR1 and CDR2 are MNHEY and SMNVEV (reference sequence).

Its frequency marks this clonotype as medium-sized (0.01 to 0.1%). CDR3 sequence reads: CASSPSLTVTDTQYF. The V and J genes are TRBV18 and TRBJ2-3. The V gene's germline CDR1 is KGHSH and CDR2 LQKENI. The CDR3 totals 15 residues.

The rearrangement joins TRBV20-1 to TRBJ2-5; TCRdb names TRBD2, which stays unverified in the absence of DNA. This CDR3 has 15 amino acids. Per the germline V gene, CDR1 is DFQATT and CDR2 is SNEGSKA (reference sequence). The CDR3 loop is CSARGERGGPVTQYF.